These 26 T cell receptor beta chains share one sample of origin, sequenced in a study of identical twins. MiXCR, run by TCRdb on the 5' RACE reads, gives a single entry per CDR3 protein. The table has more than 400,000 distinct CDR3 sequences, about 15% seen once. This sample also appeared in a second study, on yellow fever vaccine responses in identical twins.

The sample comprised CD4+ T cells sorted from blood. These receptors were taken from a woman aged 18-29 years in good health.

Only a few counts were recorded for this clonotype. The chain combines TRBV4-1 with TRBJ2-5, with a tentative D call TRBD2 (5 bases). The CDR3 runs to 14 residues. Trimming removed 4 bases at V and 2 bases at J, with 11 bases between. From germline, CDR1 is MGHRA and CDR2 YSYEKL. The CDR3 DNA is TGCGCCAGCAGCCTCAACCCGGGGCAAGAGACCCAGTACTTC. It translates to CASSLNPGQETQYF.

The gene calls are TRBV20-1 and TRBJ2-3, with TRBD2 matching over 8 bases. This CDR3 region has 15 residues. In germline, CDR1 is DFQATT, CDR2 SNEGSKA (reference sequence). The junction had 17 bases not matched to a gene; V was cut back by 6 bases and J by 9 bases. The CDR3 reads CSARKPGGVHPTQYF. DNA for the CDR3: TGCAGTGCCAGGAAGCCCGGGGGGGTTCACCCAACGCAGTATTTT.

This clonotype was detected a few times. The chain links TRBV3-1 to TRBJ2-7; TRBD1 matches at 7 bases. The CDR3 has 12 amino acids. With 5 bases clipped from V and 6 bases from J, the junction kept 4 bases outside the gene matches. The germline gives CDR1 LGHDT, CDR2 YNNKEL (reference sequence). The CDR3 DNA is TGTGCCAGCAGCAAGACAGGGTCCGAGCAGTACTTC. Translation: CASSKTGSEQYF.

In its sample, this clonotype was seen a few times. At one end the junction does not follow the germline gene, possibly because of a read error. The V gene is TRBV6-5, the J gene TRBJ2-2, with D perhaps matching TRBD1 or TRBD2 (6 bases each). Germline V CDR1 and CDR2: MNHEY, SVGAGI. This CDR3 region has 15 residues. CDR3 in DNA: TGTGCCAGCAGTAACTCTAGGGGGGAAACCGGGGAGCTGTTTTTT. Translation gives CASSNSRGETGELFF.

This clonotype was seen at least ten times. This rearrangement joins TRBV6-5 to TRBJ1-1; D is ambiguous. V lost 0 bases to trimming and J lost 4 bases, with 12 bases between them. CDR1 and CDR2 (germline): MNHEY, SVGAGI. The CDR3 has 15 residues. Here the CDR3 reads CASSYSMGIGTEAFF. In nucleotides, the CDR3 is TGTGCCAGCAGTTACTCGATGGGGATTGGCACTGAAGCTTTCTTT.

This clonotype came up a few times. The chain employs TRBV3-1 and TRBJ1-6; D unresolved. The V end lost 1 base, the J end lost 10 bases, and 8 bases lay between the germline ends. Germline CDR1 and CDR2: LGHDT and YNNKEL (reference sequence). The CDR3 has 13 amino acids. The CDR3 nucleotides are TGTGCCAGCAGCCAAGGAGGAGCCTCACCCCTCCACTTT. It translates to CASSQGGASPLHF.

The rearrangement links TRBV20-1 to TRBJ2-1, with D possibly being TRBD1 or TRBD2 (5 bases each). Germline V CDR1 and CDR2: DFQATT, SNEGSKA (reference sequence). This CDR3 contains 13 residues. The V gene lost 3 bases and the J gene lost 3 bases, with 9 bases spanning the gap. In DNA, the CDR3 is TGCAGTGCTAGTGGGGACGACTACAATGAGCAGTTCTTC. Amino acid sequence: CSASGDDYNEQFF.

In nucleotides, the CDR3 is TGTGCCAGCAGCGGACTAGCTGCCGAGACCCAGTACTTC. This gives the protein CASSGLAAETQYF. V usage is TRBV12-3 or TRBV12-4 and J usage is TRBJ2-5, with 8 bases identical to TRBD2. After removal of 6 bases from V and 5 bases from J, the junction contained 5 bases not matched to a gene. This CDR3 spans 13 amino acids.

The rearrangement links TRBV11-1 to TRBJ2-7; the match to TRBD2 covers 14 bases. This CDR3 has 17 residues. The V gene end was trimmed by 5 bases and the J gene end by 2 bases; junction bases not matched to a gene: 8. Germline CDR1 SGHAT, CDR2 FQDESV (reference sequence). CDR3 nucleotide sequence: TGTGCCAGCAGCGCCGGACTAGCGGGAGGCAACCCCTACGAGCAGTACTTC. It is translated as CASSAGLAGGNPYEQYF.

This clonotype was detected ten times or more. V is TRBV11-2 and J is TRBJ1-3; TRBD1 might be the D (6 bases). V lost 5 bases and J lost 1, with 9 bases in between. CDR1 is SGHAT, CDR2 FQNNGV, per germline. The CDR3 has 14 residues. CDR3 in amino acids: CASSATGSGNTIYF. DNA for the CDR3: TGTGCCAGCAGCGCGACAGGATCTGGAAACACCATATATTTT. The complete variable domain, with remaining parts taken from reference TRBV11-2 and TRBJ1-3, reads EAGVAQSPRYKIIEKRQSVAFWCNPISGHATLYWYQQILGQGPKLLIQFQNNGVVDDSQLPKDRFSAERLKGVDSTLKIQPAKLEDSAVYLCASSATGSGNTIYFGEGSWLTVV.

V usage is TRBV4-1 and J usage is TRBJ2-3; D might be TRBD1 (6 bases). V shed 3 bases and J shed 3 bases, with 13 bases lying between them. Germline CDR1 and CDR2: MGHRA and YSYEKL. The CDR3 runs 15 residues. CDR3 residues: CASSHTGSGTDTQYF. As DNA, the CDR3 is TGCGCCAGCAGCCATACAGGGTCGGGGACAGATACGCAGTATTTT.

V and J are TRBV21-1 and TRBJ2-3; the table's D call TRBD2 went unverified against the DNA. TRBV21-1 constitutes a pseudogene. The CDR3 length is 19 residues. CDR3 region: CASSKGGTSGSDGTDTQYF. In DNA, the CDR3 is TGTGCCAGCAGCAAAGGTGGGACTAGCGGGAGTGATGGCACAGATACGCAGTATTTT.

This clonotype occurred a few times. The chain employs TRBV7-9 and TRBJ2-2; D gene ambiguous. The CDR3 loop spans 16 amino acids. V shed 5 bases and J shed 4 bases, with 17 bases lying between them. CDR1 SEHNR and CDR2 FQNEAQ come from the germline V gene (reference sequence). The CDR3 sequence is CASSPLFQDPTGELFF. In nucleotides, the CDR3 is TGTGCCAGCAGCCCTCTTTTCCAGGATCCCACCGGGGAGCTGTTTTTT. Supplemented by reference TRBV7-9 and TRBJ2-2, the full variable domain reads DTGVSQNPRHKITKRGQNVTFRCDPISEHNRLYWYRQTLGQGPEFLTYFQNEAQLEKSRLLSDRFSAERPKGSFSTLEIQRTEQGDSAMYLCASSPLFQDPTGELFFGEGSRLTVL.

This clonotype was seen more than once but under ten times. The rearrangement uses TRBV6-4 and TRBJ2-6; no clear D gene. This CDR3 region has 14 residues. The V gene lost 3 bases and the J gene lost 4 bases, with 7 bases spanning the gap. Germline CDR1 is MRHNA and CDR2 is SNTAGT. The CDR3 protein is CASSEWVGANVLTF. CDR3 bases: TGTGCCAGCAGTGAGTGGGTAGGGGCCAACGTCCTGACTTTC.

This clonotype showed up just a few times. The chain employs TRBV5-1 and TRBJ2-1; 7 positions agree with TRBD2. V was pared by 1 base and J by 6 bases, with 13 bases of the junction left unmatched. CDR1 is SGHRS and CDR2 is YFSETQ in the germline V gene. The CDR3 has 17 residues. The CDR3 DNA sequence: TGCGCCAGCAGCTTGACTAGCGCGGGACCGGGGACCAATGAGCAGTTCTTC. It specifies CASSLTSAGPGTNEQFF.

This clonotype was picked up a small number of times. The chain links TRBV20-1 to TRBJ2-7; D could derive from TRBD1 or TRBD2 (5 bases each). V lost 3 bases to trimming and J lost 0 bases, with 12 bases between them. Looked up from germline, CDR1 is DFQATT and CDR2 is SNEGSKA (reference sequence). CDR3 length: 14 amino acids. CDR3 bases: TGCAGTGCTAGGAGGGGAGCCGCCTCCTACGAGCAGTACTTC. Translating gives CSARRGAASYEQYF.

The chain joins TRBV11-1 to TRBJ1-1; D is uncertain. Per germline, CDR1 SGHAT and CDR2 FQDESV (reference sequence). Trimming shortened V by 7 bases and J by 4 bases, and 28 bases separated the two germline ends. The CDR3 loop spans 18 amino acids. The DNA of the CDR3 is TGTGCCAGCAATTATCCCCCTTCCCCAGGAGGAGGTAGCACTGAAGCTTTCTTT. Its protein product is CASNYPPSPGGGSTEAFF.

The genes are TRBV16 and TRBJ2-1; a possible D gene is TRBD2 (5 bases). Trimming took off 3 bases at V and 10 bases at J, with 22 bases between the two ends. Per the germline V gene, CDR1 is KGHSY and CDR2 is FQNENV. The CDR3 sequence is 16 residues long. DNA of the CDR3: TGTGCCAGCAGCCAGAGAGACAATGGACTGGCCATGGAGCAGTTCTTC. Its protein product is CASSQRDNGLAMEQFF.

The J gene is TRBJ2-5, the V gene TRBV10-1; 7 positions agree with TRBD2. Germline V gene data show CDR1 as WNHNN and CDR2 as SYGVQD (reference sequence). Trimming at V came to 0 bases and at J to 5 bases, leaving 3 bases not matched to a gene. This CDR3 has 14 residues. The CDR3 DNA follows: TGCGCCAGCAGTGAGTCACTAGCGTGGGAGACCCAGTACTTC. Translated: CASSESLAWETQYF.

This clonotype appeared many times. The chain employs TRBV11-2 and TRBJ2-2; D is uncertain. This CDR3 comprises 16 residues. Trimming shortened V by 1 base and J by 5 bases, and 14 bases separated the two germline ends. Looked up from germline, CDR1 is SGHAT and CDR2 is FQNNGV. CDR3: CASSLGMGPRTGELFF. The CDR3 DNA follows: TGTGCCAGCAGCTTAGGAATGGGTCCAAGGACCGGGGAGCTGTTTTTT.

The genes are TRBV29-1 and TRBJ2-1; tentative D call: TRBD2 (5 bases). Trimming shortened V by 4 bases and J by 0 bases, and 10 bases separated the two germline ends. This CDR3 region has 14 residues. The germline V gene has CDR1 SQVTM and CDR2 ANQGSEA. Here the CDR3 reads CSVAGSVSYNEQFF. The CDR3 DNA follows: TGCAGCGTTGCGGGTAGCGTCTCCTACAATGAGCAGTTCTTC.

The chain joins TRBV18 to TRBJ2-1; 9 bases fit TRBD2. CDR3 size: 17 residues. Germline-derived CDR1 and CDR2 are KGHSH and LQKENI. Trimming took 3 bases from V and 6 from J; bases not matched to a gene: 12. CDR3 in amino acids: CASSPQSSGIFVNEQFF. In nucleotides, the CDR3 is TGTGCCAGCTCACCCCAGTCTAGCGGGATTTTCGTCAATGAGCAGTTCTTC.

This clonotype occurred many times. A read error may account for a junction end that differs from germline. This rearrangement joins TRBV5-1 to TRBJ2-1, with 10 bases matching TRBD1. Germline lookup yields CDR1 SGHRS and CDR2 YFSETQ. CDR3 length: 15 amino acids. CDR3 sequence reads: CASSPGQGGYNEQFF. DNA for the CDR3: TGTGCCAGCAGCCCCGGACAGGGGGGCTACAATGAGCAGTTCTTC.

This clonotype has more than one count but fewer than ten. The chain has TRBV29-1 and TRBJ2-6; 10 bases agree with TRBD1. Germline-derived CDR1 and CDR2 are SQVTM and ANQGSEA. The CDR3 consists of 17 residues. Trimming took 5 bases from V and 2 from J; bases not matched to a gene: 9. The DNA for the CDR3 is TGCAGCGTTCCAGCGGGACAGGGGTCTGCTGGGGCCAACGTCCTGACTTTC. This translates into CSVPAGQGSAGANVLTF.

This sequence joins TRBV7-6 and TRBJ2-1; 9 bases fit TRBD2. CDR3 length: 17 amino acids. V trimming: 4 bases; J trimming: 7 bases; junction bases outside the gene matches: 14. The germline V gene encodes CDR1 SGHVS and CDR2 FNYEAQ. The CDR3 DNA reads TGTGCCAGCAGCTCCTCCCTTGTGGCTAGCGGGAAGAATGAGCAGTTCTTC. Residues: CASSSSLVASGKNEQFF. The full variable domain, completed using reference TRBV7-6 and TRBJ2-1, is GAGVSQSPRYKVTKRGQDVALRCDPISGHVSLYWYRQALGQGPEFLTYFNYEAQQDKSGLPNDRFSAERPEGSISTLTIQRTEQRDSAMYRCASSSSLVASGKNEQFFGPGTRLTVL.

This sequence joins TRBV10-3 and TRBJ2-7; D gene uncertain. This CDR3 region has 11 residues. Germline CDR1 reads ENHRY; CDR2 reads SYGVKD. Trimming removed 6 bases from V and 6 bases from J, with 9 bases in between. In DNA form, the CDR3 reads TGTGCCATCAGCACAACTTCCGAGCAGTACTTC. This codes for CAISTTSEQYF.